The entry below gives a single T cell receptor beta chain sequence along with its context. This specimen belongs to a study of OX40 agonist ivuxolimab in advanced cancers. The CDR3 runs to 13 residues. The germline V gene has CDR1 SGHVS and CDR2 FNYEAQ. With 2 bases removed from V and 2 bases from J, the gap between germline ends came to 4 bases. TCRdb's table, derived via immunoSEQ multiplex PCR, lists solely in-frame clones and lacks some. The table lists approximately 40,000 clones, 75% to 85% of them singletons. The chain carries TRBV7-6 and TRBJ1-5; D remains ambiguous. This sequence was found in an adult with an advanced solid tumor such as melanoma, head and neck, liver or kidney cancer. Sequences were derived from CD4+ or CD8+ T cells sorted from blood, sampled in a trial of the OX40 agonist ivuxolimab. The CDR3 bases are TGTGCCAGCAGCTTATCGGGCAATCAGCCCCAGCATTTT. Translated: CASSLSGNQPQHF.